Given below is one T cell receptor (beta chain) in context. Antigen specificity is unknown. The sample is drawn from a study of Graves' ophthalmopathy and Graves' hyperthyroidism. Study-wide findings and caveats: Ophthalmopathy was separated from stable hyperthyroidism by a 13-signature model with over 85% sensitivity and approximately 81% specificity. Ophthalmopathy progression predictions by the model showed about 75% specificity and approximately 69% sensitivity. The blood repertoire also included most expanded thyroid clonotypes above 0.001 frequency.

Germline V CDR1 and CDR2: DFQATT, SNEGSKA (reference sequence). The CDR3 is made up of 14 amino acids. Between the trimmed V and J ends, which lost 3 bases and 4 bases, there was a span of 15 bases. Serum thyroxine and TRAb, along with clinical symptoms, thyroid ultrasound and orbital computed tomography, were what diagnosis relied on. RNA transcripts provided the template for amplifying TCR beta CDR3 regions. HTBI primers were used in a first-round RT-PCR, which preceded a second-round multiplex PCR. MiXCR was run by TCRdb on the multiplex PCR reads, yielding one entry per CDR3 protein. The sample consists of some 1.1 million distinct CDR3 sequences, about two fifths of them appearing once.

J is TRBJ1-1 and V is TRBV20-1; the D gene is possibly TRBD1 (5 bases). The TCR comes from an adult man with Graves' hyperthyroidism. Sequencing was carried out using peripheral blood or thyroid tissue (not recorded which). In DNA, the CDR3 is TGCAGTGCTAGGTCCGGGCAGGGCATCACTGAAGCTTTCTTT. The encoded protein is CSARSGQGITEAFF.